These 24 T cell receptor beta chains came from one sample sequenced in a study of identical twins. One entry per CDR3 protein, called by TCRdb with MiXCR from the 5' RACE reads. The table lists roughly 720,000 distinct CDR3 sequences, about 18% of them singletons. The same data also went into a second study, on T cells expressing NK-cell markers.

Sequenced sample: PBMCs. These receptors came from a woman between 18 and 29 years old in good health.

This CDR3 is CASTLPGTSGIHEQFF. The CDR3 DNA reads as TGTGCCAGCACCCTCCCGGGGACTAGCGGGATCCATGAGCAGTTCTTC. This sequence joins TRBV12-3 or TRBV12-4 and TRBJ2-1; 13 bases fit TRBD2. Unmatched junction bases numbered 11, after V lost 7 bases and J lost 8 bases. This CDR3 has 16 amino acids.

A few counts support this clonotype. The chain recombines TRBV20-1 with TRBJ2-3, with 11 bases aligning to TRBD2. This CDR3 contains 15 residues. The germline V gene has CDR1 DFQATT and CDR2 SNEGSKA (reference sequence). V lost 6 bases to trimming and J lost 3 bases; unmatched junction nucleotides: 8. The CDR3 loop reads CSAASTSGSTDTQYF. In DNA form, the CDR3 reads TGCAGTGCCGCCTCCACTAGCGGGAGTACAGATACGCAGTATTTT.

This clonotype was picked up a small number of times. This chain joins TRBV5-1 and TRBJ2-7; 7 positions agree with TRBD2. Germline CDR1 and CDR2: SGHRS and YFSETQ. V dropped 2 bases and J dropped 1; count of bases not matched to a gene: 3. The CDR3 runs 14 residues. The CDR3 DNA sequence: TGCGCCAGCAGCTTTATACTAGCGTCCTACGAGCAGTACTTC. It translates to CASSFILASYEQYF.

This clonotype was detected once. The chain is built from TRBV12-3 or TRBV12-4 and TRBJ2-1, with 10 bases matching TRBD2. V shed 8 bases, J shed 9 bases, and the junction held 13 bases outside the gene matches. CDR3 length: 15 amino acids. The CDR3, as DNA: TGTGCCAGCGTTTCCGGGACTAGCGTTGGCGGTGAGCAGTTCTTC. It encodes CASVSGTSVGGEQFF.

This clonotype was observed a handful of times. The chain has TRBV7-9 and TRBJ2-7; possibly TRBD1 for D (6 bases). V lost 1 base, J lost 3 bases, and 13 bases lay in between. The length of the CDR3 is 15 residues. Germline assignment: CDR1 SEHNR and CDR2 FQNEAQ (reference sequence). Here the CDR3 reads CASSLGQGLLYEQYF. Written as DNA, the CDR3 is TGTGCCAGCAGCTTAGGTCAGGGGCTTCTCTACGAGCAGTACTTC.

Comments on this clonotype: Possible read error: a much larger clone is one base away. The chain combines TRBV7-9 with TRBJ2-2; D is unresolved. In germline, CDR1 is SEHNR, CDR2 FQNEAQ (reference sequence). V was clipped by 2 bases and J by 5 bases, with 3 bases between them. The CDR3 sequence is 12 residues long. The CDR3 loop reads CASSLMTGELFF. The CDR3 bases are TGTGCCAGCAGCTTAATGACCGGGGAGCTGTTTTTT.

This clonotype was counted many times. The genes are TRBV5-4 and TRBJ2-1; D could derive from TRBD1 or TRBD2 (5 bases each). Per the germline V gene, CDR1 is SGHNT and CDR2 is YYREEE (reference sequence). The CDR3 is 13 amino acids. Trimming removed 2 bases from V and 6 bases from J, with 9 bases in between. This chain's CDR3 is CASSLWGSNEQFF. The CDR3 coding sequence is TGTGCCAGCAGCTTATGGGGGAGCAATGAGCAGTTCTTC.

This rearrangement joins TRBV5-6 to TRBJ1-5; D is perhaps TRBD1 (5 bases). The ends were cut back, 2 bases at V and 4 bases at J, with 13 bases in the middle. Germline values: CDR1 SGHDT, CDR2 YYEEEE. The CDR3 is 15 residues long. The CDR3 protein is CASSFGTGLNQPQHF. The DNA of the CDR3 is TGTGCCAGCAGCTTCGGTACGGGACTAAATCAGCCCCAGCATTTT.

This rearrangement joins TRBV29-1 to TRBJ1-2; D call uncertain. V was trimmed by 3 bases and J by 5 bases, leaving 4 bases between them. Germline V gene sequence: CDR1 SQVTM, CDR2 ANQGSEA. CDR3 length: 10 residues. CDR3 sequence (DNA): TGCAGCGTTGAGGTATATGGCTACACCTTC. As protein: CSVEVYGYTF.

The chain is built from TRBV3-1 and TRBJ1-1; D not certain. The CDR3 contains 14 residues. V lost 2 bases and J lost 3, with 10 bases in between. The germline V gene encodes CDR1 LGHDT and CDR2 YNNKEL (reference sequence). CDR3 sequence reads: CASSQPGRDTEAFF. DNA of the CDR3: TGTGCCAGCAGCCAACCCGGAAGGGACACTGAAGCTTTCTTT.

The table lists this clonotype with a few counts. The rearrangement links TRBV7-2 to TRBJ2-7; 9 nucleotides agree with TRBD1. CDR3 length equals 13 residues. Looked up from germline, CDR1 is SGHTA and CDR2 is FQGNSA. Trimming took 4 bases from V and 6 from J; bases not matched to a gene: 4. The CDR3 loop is CASSYRGLSEQYF. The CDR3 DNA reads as TGTGCCAGCAGCTACAGGGGGCTTAGCGAGCAGTACTTC.

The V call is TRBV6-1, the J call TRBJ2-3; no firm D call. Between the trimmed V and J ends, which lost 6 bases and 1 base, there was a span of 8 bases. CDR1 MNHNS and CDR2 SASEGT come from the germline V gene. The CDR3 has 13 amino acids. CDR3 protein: CASRGLGTDTQYF. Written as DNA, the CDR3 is TGTGCCAGCAGGGGCTTGGGCACAGATACGCAGTATTTT.

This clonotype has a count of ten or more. DNA of the CDR3: TGTGCCACGGGGATCGACAGGGGATATGGCTACACCTTC. Translated, it gives CATGIDRGYGYTF. V usage is TRBV12-3 or TRBV12-4 and J usage is TRBJ1-2, with TRBD1 matching over 8 bases. CDR3 size: 13 residues. V lost 10 bases to trimming and J lost 5 bases; unmatched junction nucleotides: 9.

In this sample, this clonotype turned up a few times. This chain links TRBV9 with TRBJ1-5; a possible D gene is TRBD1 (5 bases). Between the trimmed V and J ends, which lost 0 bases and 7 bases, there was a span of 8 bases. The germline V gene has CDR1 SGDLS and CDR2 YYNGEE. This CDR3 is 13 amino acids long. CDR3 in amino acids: CASSVGGTQPQHF. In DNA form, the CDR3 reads TGTGCCAGCAGCGTAGGGGGGACGCAGCCCCAGCATTTT.

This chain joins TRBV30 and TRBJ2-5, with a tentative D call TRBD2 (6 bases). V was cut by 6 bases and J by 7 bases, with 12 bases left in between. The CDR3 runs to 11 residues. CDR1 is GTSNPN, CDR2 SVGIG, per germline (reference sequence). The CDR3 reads CACNKGGTQYF. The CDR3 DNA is TGTGCCTGCAACAAGGGAGGGACCCAGTACTTC.

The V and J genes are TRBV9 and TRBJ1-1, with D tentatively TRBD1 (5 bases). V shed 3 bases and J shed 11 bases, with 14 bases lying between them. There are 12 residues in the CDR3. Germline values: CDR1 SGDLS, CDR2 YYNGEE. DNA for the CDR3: TGTGCCAGCAGCGCCGACCGGGGGGAGGCTTTCTTT. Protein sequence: CASSADRGEAFF.

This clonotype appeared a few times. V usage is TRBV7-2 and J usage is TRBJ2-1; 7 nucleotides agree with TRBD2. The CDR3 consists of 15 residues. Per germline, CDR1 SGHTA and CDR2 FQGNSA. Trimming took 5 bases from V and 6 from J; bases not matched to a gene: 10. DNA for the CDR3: TGTGCCAGCAGCCCTGGGAGGGCCAGTCCCAATGAGCAGTTCTTC. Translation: CASSPGRASPNEQFF.

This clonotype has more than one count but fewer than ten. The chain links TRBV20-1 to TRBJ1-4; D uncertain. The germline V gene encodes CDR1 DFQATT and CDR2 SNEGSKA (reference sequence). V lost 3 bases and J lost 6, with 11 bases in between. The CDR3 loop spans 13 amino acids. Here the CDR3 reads CSARNGLDEKLFF. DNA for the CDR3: TGCAGTGCTAGGAACGGGTTGGATGAAAAACTGTTTTTT.

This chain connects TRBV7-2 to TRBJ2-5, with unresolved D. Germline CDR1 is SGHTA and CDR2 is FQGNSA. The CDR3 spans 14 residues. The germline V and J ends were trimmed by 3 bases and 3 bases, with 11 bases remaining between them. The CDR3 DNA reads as TGTGCCAGCAGCTTCCGGATGGTGGAAGAGACCCAGTACTTC. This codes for CASSFRMVEETQYF.

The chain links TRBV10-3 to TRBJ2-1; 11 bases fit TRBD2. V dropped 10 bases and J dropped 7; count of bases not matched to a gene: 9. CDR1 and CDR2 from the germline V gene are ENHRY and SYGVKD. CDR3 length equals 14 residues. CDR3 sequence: CATSGLAASNEQFF. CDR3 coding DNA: TGTGCCACATCGGGACTAGCGGCATCGAATGAGCAGTTCTTC.

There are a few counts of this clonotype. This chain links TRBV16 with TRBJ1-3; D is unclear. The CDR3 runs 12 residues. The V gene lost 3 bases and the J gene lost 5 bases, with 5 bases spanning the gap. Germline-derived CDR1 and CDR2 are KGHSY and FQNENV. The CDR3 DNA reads TGTGCCAGCAGCCAGAATCGAAACACCATATATTTT. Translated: CASSQNRNTIYF.

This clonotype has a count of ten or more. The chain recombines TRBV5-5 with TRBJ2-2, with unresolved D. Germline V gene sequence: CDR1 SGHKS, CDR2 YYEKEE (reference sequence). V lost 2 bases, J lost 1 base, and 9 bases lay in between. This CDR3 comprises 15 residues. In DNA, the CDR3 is TGTGCCAGCAGCTTTGGACCGGGGAACACCGGGGAGCTGTTTTTT. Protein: CASSFGPGNTGELFF.

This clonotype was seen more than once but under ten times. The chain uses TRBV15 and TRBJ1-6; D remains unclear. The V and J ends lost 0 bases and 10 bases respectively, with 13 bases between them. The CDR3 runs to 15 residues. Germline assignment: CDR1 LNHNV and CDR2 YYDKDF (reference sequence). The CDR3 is CATSRDMGNGSPLHF. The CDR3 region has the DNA TGTGCCACCAGCAGAGATATGGGAAACGGATCACCCCTCCACTTT.

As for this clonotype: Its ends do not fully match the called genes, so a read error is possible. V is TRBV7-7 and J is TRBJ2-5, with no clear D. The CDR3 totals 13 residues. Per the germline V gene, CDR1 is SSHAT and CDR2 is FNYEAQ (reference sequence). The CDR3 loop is CASSFGNRETQYF. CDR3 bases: TGTGCTAGCAGCTTTGGTAACCGGGAGACCCAGTACTTC.